A selection of T cell receptor beta chains follows, all from one sample in a study of blood T cell repertoires in COVID-19. Generated by immunoSEQ multiplex PCR, the TCRdb table keeps only in-frame clones and is missing some. Of about 240,000 clones in the sample, approximately 90% are singletons; the top ten hold around 6.9%. The sequenced sample was peripheral blood. These receptor sequences come from a man aged 60-69 years who had recovered from COVID-19. The CDR3 runs from the conserved cysteine through the conserved F or W. D genes are given only for firm matches. Some rows have no size entry. The others give once, few or many, or a class for an expanded clone.

.	TRBV10-2	TRBJ1-1	.	CASSDLTRGAFF	TGCGCCAGCAGTGATTTGACCCGGGGAGCTTTCTTT
few	TRBV12-3/TRBV12-4	TRBJ1-2	.	CASTLQGFYGYTF	TGTGCCAGCACCCTCCAGGGGTTTTATGGCTACACCTTC
.	TRBV23-1	TRBJ1-2	.	CASSQSGTLKEGRGYTF	TGCGCCAGCAGTCAATCCGGGACACTCAAAGAAGGACGTGGCTACACCTTC
.	TRBV4-2	TRBJ2-3	.	CASSRYLTGDTDTQYF	TGTGCCAGCAGCCGCTACTTGACGGGAGACACAGATACGCAGTATTTT
.	TRBV15	TRBJ2-7	TRBD1	CATSKGGGTGVLYEQYF	TGTGCCACCAGCAAAGGCGGCGGGACAGGAGTTCTCTACGAGCAGTACTTC
.	TRBV12-3/TRBV12-4	TRBJ2-2	.	CASTRGYTGELFF	TGTGCCAGCACCCGGGGGTACACCGGGGAGCTGTTTTTT
.	TRBV11-1	TRBJ2-1	.	CASSAGNAQFF	TGTGCCAGCAGCGCAGGGAATGCGCAGTTCTTC
.	TRBV6-5	TRBJ1-6	.	CASSSNSPLHF	TGTGCCAGCAGCAGTAATTCACCCCTCCACTTT
once	TRBV3-1/TRBV3-2	TRBJ2-1	.	CASSQVRRGVGEQFF	TGTGCCAGCAGCCAAGTACGGCGCGGGGTCGGTGAGCAGTTCTTC
.	TRBV5-4	TRBJ1-2	TRBD1	CASSPGGLKKRQGGNGYTF	TGTGCCAGCAGCCCCGGGGGTTTAAAGAAAAGACAGGGTGGAAATGGCTACACCTTC
many	TRBV12-5	TRBJ1-1	TRBD1	CASDLIQGSTEAFF	TGTGCTAGTGACCTAATACAGGGGAGCACTGAAGCTTTCTTT
.	TRBV7-8	TRBJ1-2	.	CASSLDRVVVRGGYTF	TGTGCCAGCAGCCTGGACCGGGTTGTGGTCAGGGGCGGCTACACCTTC
.	TRBV25-1	TRBJ1-2	.	CASRPDTLGGYGYTF	TGTGCCAGCCGCCCTGATACTCTTGGCGGCTATGGCTACACCTTC
.	TRBV28	TRBJ1-5	TRBD1	CASSFLLRVGTAGNQPQHF	TGTGCCAGCAGTTTCTTACTTCGGGTTGGGACAGCCGGCAATCAGCCCCAGCATTTT
.	TRBV7-8	TRBJ1-3	.	CASRGGNTIYF	TGTGCCAGCCGGGGGGGAAACACCATATATTTT
.	TRBV19	TRBJ2-2	TRBD1	CASSIMGQGAAGELFF	TGTGCCAGTAGTATTATGGGGCAGGGGGCGGCCGGGGAGCTGTTTTTT
.	TRBV2	TRBJ2-5	.	CASRTRAETQYF	TGTGCCAGCAGGACCAGGGCAGAGACCCAGTACTTC
.	TRBV7-8	TRBJ1-5	.	CASSLRNRASNQPQHF	TGTGCCAGCAGCTTACGGAACAGGGCTTCCAATCAGCCCCAGCATTTT
.	TRBV27	TRBJ1-6	.	CASSLQGTYMLSPLHF	TGTGCCAGCAGTTTACAGGGGACATATATGCTTTCACCCCTCCACTTT
.	TRBV19	TRBJ2-1	TRBD1	CASSDRDRGYNEQFF	TGTGCCAGTAGTGACCGGGACAGGGGCTACAATGAGCAGTTCTTC
.	TRBV3-1/TRBV3-2	TRBJ2-3	TRBD2	CASSQDPVGLAGGRDTQYF	TGTGCCAGCAGCCAAGATCCCGTGGGACTAGCGGGGGGCAGAGATACGCAGTATTTT
.	TRBV9	TRBJ1-2	.	CASSAGVYGYTF	TGTGCCAGCAGCGCAGGGGTCTATGGCTACACCTTC
.	TRBV25-1	TRBJ1-5	.	CASSEPGGNQPQHF	TGTGCCAGCAGTGAACCGGGGGGCAATCAGCCCCAGCATTTT
few	TRBV2	TRBJ2-3	TRBD1	CASWGGTGSADTQYF	TGTGCCAGCTGGGGGGGGACAGGGTCGGCAGATACGCAGTATTTT
.	TRBV10-2	TRBJ1-1	TRBD1	CASRTGAIGWTEAFF	TGCGCCAGCAGGACAGGGGCGATCGGGTGGACTGAAGCTTTCTTT
.	TRBV12-5	TRBJ2-1	.	CASARGEGGAGNEQFF	TGTGCTAGTGCCCGGGGAGAGGGGGGGGCCGGAAATGAGCAGTTCTTC
.	TRBV9	TRBJ2-1	.	CASSPWTSANEQFF	TGTGCCAGCAGCCCTTGGACAAGTGCAAATGAGCAGTTCTTC
.	TRBV28	TRBJ2-4	.	CASSRGGENIQYF	TGTGCCAGCAGTAGGGGGGGGGAAAACATTCAGTACTTC
.	TRBV18	TRBJ1-5	TRBD1	CASSEGLQGAGQPQHF	TGTGCCAGCTCAGAGGGCCTACAGGGGGCAGGTCAGCCCCAGCATTTT
.	TRBV27	TRBJ1-1	TRBD1	CASSRHEQGGAFF	TGTGCCAGCAGTCGCCACGAACAGGGGGGGGCTTTCTTT
.	TRBV2	TRBJ2-3	.	CASSPLDTQYF	TGTGCCAGCAGCCCGTTGGATACGCAGTATTTT
.	TRBV11-2	TRBJ2-3	TRBD2	CASSSGLAGGFTDTQYF	TGTGCCAGCAGCTCCGGACTAGCGGGGGGTTTCACAGATACGCAGTATTTT
once	TRBV5-1	TRBJ2-7	.	CASSPDSVRDEQYF	TGCGCCAGCAGCCCGGACAGTGTGCGGGACGAGCAGTACTTC
.	TRBV5-4	TRBJ2-4	TRBD1	CASSVPGTGTKNIQYF	TGTGCCAGCAGCGTCCCCGGGACAGGGACCAAAAACATTCAGTACTTC
.	TRBV10-3	TRBJ1-1	TRBD1	CAISESPGQTGGMNTEAFF	TGTGCCATCAGTGAGTCACCGGGACAGACTGGGGGCATGAACACTGAAGCTTTCTTT
.	TRBV18	TRBJ1-4	TRBD1	CASSPPPGTGNEKLFF	TGTGCCAGCTCACCGCCACCCGGGACAGGGAATGAAAAACTGTTTTTT
.	TRBV7-9	TRBJ1-4	TRBD1	CASSFFGGQGIGKLFF	TGTGCCAGCAGCTTCTTCGGTGGACAGGGGATTGGAAAACTGTTTTTT
.	TRBV4-1	TRBJ1-1	.	CASSLVSNTEAFF	TGCGCCAGCAGCCTAGTTTCGAACACTGAAGCTTTCTTT
.	TRBV25-1	TRBJ2-4	.	CASSEDSPGAKNIQYF	TGTGCCAGCAGTGAGGACAGCCCCGGGGCCAAAAACATTCAGTACTTC
.	TRBV5-8	TRBJ1-2	.	CASSPDSPGYGYTF	TGTGCCAGCAGCCCCGACAGCCCCGGCTATGGCTACACCTTC
.	TRBV7-7	TRBJ2-3	.	CASSLVGGPRYTQYF	TGTGCCAGCAGCTTAGTTGGCGGTCCTCGTTATACGCAGTATTTT
.	TRBV7-2	TRBJ1-1	.	CASSLVLGREAFF	TGTGCCAGCAGCTTAGTTCTTGGGCGTGAAGCTTTCTTT
.	TRBV27	TRBJ1-2	.	CASSRGGVQGYTF	TGTGCCAGCAGTAGGGGGGGCGTACAGGGCTACACCTTC
.	TRBV3-1/TRBV3-2	TRBJ2-2	.	CASSQLLGGNTGELFF	TGTGCCAGCAGCCAACTCTTGGGGGGAAACACCGGGGAGCTGTTTTTT
.	TRBV19	TRBJ2-2	TRBD1	CASSVRQGVAGELFF	TGTGCCAGTAGTGTCCGACAGGGGGTCGCCGGGGAGCTGTTTTTT
.	TRBV29-1	TRBJ1-2	.	CSVGYQGYGYTF	TGCAGCGTTGGGTACCAGGGTTATGGCTACACCTTC
.	TRBV15	TRBJ1-2	TRBD1	CATSRDASTGGYGYTF	TGTGCCACCAGCAGAGATGCCTCGACAGGGGGGTATGGCTACACCTTC
.	TRBV3-1/TRBV3-2	TRBJ1-1	.	CASSLQRPGDGGEAFF	TGTGCCAGCAGCCTCCAAAGGCCCGGGGACGGGGGTGAAGCTTTCTTT
.	TRBV12-3/TRBV12-4	TRBJ1-4	TRBD1	CASSRQGSGKLFF	TGTGCCAGCAGTCGACAGGGATCGGGAAAACTGTTTTTT